Shown below are 25 T cell receptor beta chains from a single sample sequenced in a study of CD8 T cells in ankylosing spondylitis. TCRdb independently ran MiXCR on the 5' RACE reads; one entry per CDR3 protein. The table has roughly 150,000 distinct CDR3 sequences, around a tenth seen once. The specimen sequenced was blood, either unsorted or a sorted T cell fraction (not recorded which). The receptor set was obtained from a female donor with ankylosing spondylitis or in good health (not recorded which).

This chain joins TRBV6-2 or TRBV6-3 and TRBJ2-7; D is unclear. Deletions cut 6 bases from V and 1 base from J, with 7 bases between. CDR1 is MNHEY, CDR2 SVGEGT, per germline. This CDR3 has 12 residues. In DNA form, the CDR3 reads TGTGCCAGCAGCTCCGCTTCCTACGAGCAGTACTTC. Its translation: CASSSASYEQYF.

Many counts were recorded for this clonotype. This chain uses TRBV7-9 with TRBJ1-2, with 7 bases aligning to TRBD1. The CDR3 has 14 amino acids. J was trimmed by 5 bases and V by 5 bases; bases with no gene match: 8. Germline V CDR1 and CDR2: SEHNR, FQNEAQ (reference sequence). In DNA form, the CDR3 reads TGTGCCAGCAGCGCGACAGGGACTCTGTATGGCTACACCTTC. It yields the protein CASSATGTLYGYTF.

This clonotype appeared a few times. This sequence joins TRBV2 and TRBJ1-2; 7 bases map to TRBD1. There are 13 residues in the CDR3. Trimming cost V 1 base and J 10 bases; bases outside gene matches: 6. Germline V gene lookup returns CDR1 SNHLY and CDR2 FYNNEI. The CDR3 coding sequence is TGTGCCAGCAGTGAAGGACAGGGCTTTGACTACACCTTC. This sequence encodes CASSEGQGFDYTF. Full variable domain (rest looked up from reference TRBV2 and TRBJ1-2): EPEVTQTPSHQVTQMGQEVILRCVPISNHLYFYWYRQILGQKVEFLVSFYNNEISEKSEIFDDQFSVERPDGSNFTLKIRSTKLEDSAMYFCASSEGQGFDYTFGSGTRLTVV.

The rearrangement joins TRBV7-2 to TRBJ2-7; D possibly corresponds to TRBD2 (6 bases). V was shortened by 5 bases and J by 0 bases, with 14 bases between the two germline ends. There are 15 residues in the CDR3. Germline V gene sequence: CDR1 SGHTA, CDR2 FQGNSA. The CDR3 spells CASSPGLFSSYEQYF. In nucleotides, the CDR3 is TGTGCCAGCAGCCCGGGACTTTTTAGCTCCTACGAGCAGTACTTC. Full variable domain (remainder filled in from reference TRBV7-2 and TRBJ2-7): GAGVSQSPSNKVTEKGKDVELRCDPISGHTALYWYRQSLGQGLEFLIYFQGNSAPDKSGLPSDRFSAERTGGSVSTLTIQRTQQEDSAVYLCASSPGLFSSYEQYFGPGTRLTVT.

This clonotype was counted at least ten times. This chain links TRBV7-9 with TRBJ2-7; D ambiguous. The V gene's germline CDR1 is SEHNR and CDR2 FQNEAQ (reference sequence). CDR3 size: 14 residues. V lost 5 bases and J lost 2, with 13 bases in between. In nucleotides, the CDR3 is TGTGCCAGCAGCACCTCAGGCGGAGCCTACGAGCAGTACTTC. Translated, it gives CASSTSGGAYEQYF. The variable domain in full, with the rest retrieved from reference TRBV7-9 and TRBJ2-7, is DTGVSQNPRHKITKRGQNVTFRCDPISEHNRLYWYRQTLGQGPEFLTYFQNEAQLEKSRLLSDRFSAERPKGSFSTLEIQRTEQGDSAMYLCASSTSGGAYEQYFGPGTRLTVT.

The chain combines TRBV2 with TRBJ2-1; 10 bases match TRBD1. Germline assignment: CDR1 SNHLY and CDR2 FYNNEI. CDR3 length equals 14 residues. After removal of 4 bases from V and 8 bases from J, the junction contained 5 bases not matched to a gene. The CDR3 loop reads CASSGGQGVDEQFF. The CDR3 nucleotides read TGTGCCAGCAGTGGTGGACAGGGGGTCGATGAGCAGTTCTTC.

This clonotype was detected ten times or more. The CDR3 bases are TGCGCCAGCAGCTTGGACGGAGCGGGAGGGCCGCACAATGAGCAGTTCTTC. As protein: CASSLDGAGGPHNEQFF. This rearrangement joins TRBV5-1 to TRBJ2-1; 10 nucleotides line up with TRBD2. The CDR3 length is 17 residues. The germline V gene encodes CDR1 SGHRS and CDR2 YFSETQ. V gave up 0 bases and J gave up 5 bases; unmatched junction bases: 8.

This clonotype turned up a few times. V is TRBV6-1 and J is TRBJ1-2, with 9 bases matching TRBD1. After removal of 5 bases from V and 3 bases from J, the junction contained 7 bases not matched to a gene. CDR3 length: 15 amino acids. Germline V CDR1 and CDR2: MNHNS, SASEGT. CDR3 in amino acids: CASSPRDRVHYGYTF. The CDR3 nucleotides are TGTGCCAGCAGTCCCCGGGACAGGGTGCACTATGGCTACACCTTC.

The rearrangement links TRBV9 to TRBJ2-1; TRBD2 agrees at 9 bases. The ends lost 0 bases at V and 6 bases at J; junction bases unmatched: 7. The CDR3 loop spans 16 amino acids. The germline CDR1 and CDR2 sequences are SGDLS and YYNGEE. The chain's CDR3 is CASSVDSAGGGNEQFF. As DNA, the CDR3 is TGTGCCAGCAGCGTAGACTCAGCGGGAGGAGGCAATGAGCAGTTCTTC.

This clonotype was detected ten times or more. The chain uses TRBV28 and TRBJ2-7; no reliable D call. V was cut by 7 bases and J by 4 bases, with 17 bases left in between. Germline loops: CDR1 MDHEN, CDR2 SYDVKM. CDR3 length equals 14 residues. CDR3 residues: CASTIDTGHYEQYF. CDR3 sequence (DNA): TGTGCCAGCACGATCGACACCGGGCATTACGAGCAGTACTTC.

V and J are TRBV12-3 or TRBV12-4 and TRBJ2-2; TRBD1 is a possible D gene (5 bases). The CDR3 runs 14 residues. Trimming removed 2 bases from V and 7 bases from J, with 11 bases in between. CDR3 nucleotide sequence: TGTGCCAGCAGTTTACAGGGTTACGGCGGGGAGCTGTTTTTT. It encodes CASSLQGYGGELFF.

The chain is built from TRBV6-1 and TRBJ1-5; 7 bases map to TRBD1. The V gene end was trimmed by 6 bases and the J gene end by 6 bases; junction bases not matched to a gene: 8. Germline loops: CDR1 MNHNS, CDR2 SASEGT. CDR3 length: 14 amino acids. The CDR3 region is CASSSDREGQPQHF. The CDR3 bases are TGTGCCAGCAGCTCCGACAGGGAGGGTCAGCCCCAGCATTTT.

This clonotype was seen only a few times. This chain connects TRBV27 to TRBJ2-1; D not certain. The length of the CDR3 is 13 residues. The germline V gene encodes CDR1 MNHEY and CDR2 SMNVEV (reference sequence). Trimming shortened V by 5 bases and J by 4 bases, and 9 bases separated the two germline ends. CDR3 sequence reads: CASSNPLYNEQFF. In DNA form, the CDR3 reads TGTGCCAGCAGTAACCCATTATACAATGAGCAGTTCTTC.

The chain couples TRBV4-3 to TRBJ2-1; TRBD2 matches 10 bases. This CDR3 is 21 amino acids long. V shed 0 bases and J 0 bases; nucleotides not matched to a gene: 14. In germline, CDR1 is LGHNA, CDR2 YSLEER. The CDR3 region has the DNA TGCGCCAGCAGCCAAGACCCCCCCGGAACTAGCGGGATATACTCCTACAATGAGCAGTTCTTC. Protein: CASSQDPPGTSGIYSYNEQFF.

This clonotype was observed a few times. The chain has TRBV6-9 and TRBJ2-2; D unresolved. The CDR3 is 10 residues long. CDR1 MNHGY and CDR2 SVAAGI come from the germline V gene. Trimming shortened V by 7 bases and J by 9 bases, and 6 bases separated the two germline ends. CDR3 amino acids: CASTSRELFF. The CDR3 nucleotides read TGTGCCAGCACCTCAAGGGAGCTGTTTTTT.

This clonotype was picked up many times. This chain uses TRBV20-1 with TRBJ2-3; D call uncertain. This CDR3 region has 16 residues. Trimming removed 2 bases at V and 4 bases at J, with 19 bases between. CDR1 is DFQATT, CDR2 SNEGSKA, per germline (reference sequence). The CDR3 is CSARKTPKPVADTQYF. The CDR3 DNA follows: TGCAGTGCTAGAAAGACACCCAAACCGGTGGCAGATACGCAGTATTTT.

The sample holds a few counts of this clonotype. The chain couples TRBV15 to TRBJ2-5, with D possibly being TRBD1 (6 bases). The CDR3 sequence is 14 residues long. Germline-derived CDR1 and CDR2 are LNHNV and YYDKDF (reference sequence). V dropped 0 bases and J dropped 7 bases, with 12 bases sitting between them. The CDR3 reads CATSRDTGKGTQYF. The CDR3 coding sequence is TGTGCCACCAGCAGAGATACAGGGAAGGGGACCCAGTACTTC.

The chain couples TRBV27 to TRBJ2-2; unclear D gene. The CDR3 has 13 amino acids. Germline V gives CDR1 MNHEY, CDR2 SMNVEV (reference sequence). Between the trimmed V and J ends, which lost 3 bases and 5 bases, there was a span of 7 bases. CDR3 nucleotides: TGTGCCAGCAGTTTTCTCAAAACCGGGGAGCTGTTTTTT. Amino acids: CASSFLKTGELFF.

The chain has TRBV7-8 and TRBJ2-2, with 8 bases identical to TRBD1. The V gene's germline CDR1 is SGHVS and CDR2 FQNEAQ. The V and J ends lost 5 bases and 6 bases, in that order; junction bases with no gene match: 17. CDR3 length: 18 amino acids. CDR3 sequence reads: CASSPLTGVSGSPGELFF. The CDR3 region has the DNA TGTGCCAGCAGCCCTCTGACAGGGGTGTCGGGGTCCCCCGGGGAGCTGTTTTTT.

This clonotype occurred a few times. The J gene is TRBJ2-7, the V gene TRBV9; the D gene is possibly TRBD1 (6 bases). V lost 7 bases, J lost 5 bases, and 16 bases lay in between. CDR1 is SGDLS and CDR2 is YYNGEE in the germline V gene. The CDR3 loop spans 13 amino acids. CDR3 amino acids: CASGGRNEDEQYF. The CDR3 region has the DNA TGTGCCAGCGGGGGCCGGAACGAGGACGAGCAGTACTTC.

The rearrangement joins TRBV20-1 to TRBJ2-7; D gene unclear. Per germline, CDR1 DFQATT and CDR2 SNEGSKA (reference sequence). Trimming cost V 4 bases and J 7 bases, with 23 bases left between them. This CDR3 has 15 amino acids. This CDR3 is CSATNNRLRLGEQYF. The CDR3 coding sequence is TGCAGTGCTACTAATAACCGGCTAAGATTGGGAGAGCAGTACTTC.

V gene TRBV5-1 combines with J gene TRBJ2-1; 7 nucleotides align to TRBD2. After removal of 4 bases from V and 6 bases from J, the junction contained 7 bases not matched to a gene. The CDR3 extends over 14 amino acids. Per the germline V gene, CDR1 is SGHRS and CDR2 is YFSETQ. The CDR3 DNA sequence: TGCGCCAGCAGCCCGGGAGGCGGAGTCAATGAGCAGTTCTTC. As protein: CASSPGGGVNEQFF.

This clonotype was seen repeatedly, ten times or more. The V call is TRBV29-1, the J call TRBJ1-2; D uncertain. V shed 1 base and J shed 5 bases, with 11 bases lying between them. From germline, CDR1 is SQVTM and CDR2 ANQGSEA. This CDR3 contains 13 residues. This CDR3 is CSVEVPQGYGYTF. CDR3 nucleotide sequence: TGCAGCGTTGAAGTGCCCCAAGGGTATGGCTACACCTTC.

This clonotype was recorded at least ten times. The chain has TRBV12-3 or TRBV12-4 and TRBJ1-1; the D is unclear. With 3 bases removed from V and 2 bases from J, the gap between germline ends came to 7 bases. The CDR3 runs to 13 residues. CDR3 coding DNA: TGTGCCAGCAGTTTGGGCAGCAACACTGAAGCTTTCTTT. Amino acids: CASSLGSNTEAFF.

This clonotype has ten or more counts. The chain uses TRBV7-9 and TRBJ2-3; 9 bases match TRBD2. The CDR3 covers 12 residues. V trimming: 4 bases; J trimming: 13 bases; junction bases outside the gene matches: 6. Germline CDR1 and CDR2: SEHNR and FQNEAQ (reference sequence). The CDR3 loop is CASSSSAGGEYF. CDR3 nucleotide sequence: TGTGCCAGCAGCTCCTCGGCGGGAGGGGAGTATTTT.